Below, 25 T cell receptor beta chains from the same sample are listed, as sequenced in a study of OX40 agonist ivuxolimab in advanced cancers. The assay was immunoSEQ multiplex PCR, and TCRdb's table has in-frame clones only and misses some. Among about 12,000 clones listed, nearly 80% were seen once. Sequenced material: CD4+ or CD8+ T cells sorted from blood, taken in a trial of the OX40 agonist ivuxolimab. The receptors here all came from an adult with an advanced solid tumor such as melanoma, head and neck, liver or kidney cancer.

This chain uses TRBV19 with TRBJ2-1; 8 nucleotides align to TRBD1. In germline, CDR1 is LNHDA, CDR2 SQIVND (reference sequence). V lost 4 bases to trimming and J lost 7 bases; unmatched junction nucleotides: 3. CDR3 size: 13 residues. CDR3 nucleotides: TGTGCCAGTAGTACCAGGGGGCTAAATGAGCAGTTCTTC. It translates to CASSTRGLNEQFF.

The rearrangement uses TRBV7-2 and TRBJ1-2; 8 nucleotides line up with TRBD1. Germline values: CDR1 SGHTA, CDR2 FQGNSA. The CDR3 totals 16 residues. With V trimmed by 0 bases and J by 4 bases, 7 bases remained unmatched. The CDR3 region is CASSLASQGAPYGYTF. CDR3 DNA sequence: TGTGCCAGCAGCTTAGCCAGCCAGGGGGCCCCCTATGGCTACACCTTC.

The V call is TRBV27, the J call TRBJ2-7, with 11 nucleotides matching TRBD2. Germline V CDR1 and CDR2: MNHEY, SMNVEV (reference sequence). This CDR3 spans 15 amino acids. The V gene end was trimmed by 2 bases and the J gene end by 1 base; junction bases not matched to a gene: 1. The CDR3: CASSLLAGGSYEQYF. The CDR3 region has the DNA TGTGCCAGCAGTTTACTAGCGGGGGGTTCCTACGAGCAGTACTTC.

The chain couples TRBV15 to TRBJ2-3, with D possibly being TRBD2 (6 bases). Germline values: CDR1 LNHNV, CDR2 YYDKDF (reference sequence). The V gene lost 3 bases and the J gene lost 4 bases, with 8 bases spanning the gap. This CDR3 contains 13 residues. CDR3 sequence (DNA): TGTGCCACCAGCAGTACTAGCCCAGATACGCAGTATTTT. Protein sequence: CATSSTSPDTQYF.

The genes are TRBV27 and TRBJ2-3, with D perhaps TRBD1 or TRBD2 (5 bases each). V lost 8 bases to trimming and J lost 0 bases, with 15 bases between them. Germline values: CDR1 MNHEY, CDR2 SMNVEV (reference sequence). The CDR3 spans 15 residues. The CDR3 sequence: CASRRIGVSTDTQYF. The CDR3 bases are TGTGCCAGCCGGAGGATAGGGGTTAGCACAGATACGCAGTATTTT.

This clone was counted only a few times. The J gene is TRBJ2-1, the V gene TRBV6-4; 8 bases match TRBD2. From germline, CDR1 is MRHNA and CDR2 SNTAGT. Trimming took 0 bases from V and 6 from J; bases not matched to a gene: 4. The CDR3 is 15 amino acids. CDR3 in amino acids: CASSDSSGGLNEQFF. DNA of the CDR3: TGTGCCAGCAGTGACTCGTCGGGGGGGCTCAATGAGCAGTTCTTC.

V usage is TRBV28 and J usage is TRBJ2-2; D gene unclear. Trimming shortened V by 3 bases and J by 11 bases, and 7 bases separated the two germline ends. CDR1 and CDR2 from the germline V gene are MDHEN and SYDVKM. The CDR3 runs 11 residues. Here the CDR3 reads CASSLKGELFF. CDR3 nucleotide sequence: TGTGCCAGCAGTTTGAAGGGAGAGCTGTTTTTT.

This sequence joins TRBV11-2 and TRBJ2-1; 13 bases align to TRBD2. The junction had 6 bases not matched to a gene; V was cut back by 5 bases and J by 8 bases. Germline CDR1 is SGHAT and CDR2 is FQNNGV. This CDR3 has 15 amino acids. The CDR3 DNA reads TGTGCCAGCAGCATTCCGGGACTAGCGGGATATGAGCAGTTCTTC. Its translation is CASSIPGLAGYEQFF. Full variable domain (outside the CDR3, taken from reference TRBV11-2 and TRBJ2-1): EAGVAQSPRYKIIEKRQSVAFWCNPISGHATLYWYQQILGQGPKLLIQFQNNGVVDDSQLPKDRFSAERLKGVDSTLKIQPAKLEDSAVYLCASSIPGLAGYEQFFGPGTRLTVL.

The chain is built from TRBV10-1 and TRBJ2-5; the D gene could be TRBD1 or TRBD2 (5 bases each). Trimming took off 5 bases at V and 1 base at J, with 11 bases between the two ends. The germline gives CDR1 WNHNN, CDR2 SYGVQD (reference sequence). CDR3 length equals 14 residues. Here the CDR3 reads CASSRDLSQETQYF. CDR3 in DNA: TGCGCCAGCAGTAGGGACCTCAGCCAAGAGACCCAGTACTTC.

CDR3: CASGTRDLFIGELFF. The DNA of the CDR3 is TGCGCCAGCGGTACGAGGGACCTCTTTATCGGGGAGCTGTTTTTT. This chain connects TRBV10-2 to TRBJ2-2, with D possibly called TRBD1 or TRBD2 (5 bases each). The germline CDR1 and CDR2 sequences are WSHSY and SAAADI. The CDR3 spans 15 residues. Trimming left V 8 bases short and J 7 bases short, with 20 bases between.

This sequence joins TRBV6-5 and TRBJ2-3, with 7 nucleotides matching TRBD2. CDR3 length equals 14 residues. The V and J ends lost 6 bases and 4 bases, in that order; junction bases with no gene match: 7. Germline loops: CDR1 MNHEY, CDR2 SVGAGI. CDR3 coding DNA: TGTGCCAGCAGCCCGGGGGGTCATTCAGATACGCAGTATTTT. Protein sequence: CASSPGGHSDTQYF.

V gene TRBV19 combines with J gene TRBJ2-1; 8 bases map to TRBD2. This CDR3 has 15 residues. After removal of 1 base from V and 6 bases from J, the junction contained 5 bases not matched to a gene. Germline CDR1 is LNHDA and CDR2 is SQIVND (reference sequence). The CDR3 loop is CASSIGTSPSNEQFF. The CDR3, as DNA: TGTGCCAGTAGTATAGGGACTAGCCCCTCCAATGAGCAGTTCTTC.

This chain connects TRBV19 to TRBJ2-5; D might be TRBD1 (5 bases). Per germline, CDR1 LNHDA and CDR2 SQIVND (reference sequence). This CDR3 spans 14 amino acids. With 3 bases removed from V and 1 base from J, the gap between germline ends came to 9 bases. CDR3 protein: CASSMGQLQETQYF. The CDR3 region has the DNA TGTGCCAGTAGTATGGGGCAGCTCCAAGAGACCCAGTACTTC.

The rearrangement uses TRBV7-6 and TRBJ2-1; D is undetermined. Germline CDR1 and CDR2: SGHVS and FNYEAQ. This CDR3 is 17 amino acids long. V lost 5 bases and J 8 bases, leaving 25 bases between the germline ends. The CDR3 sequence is CASSLPVTVSKLDEQFF. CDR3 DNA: TGTGCCAGCAGCCTCCCGGTAACGGTCTCCAAGTTGGATGAGCAGTTCTTC.

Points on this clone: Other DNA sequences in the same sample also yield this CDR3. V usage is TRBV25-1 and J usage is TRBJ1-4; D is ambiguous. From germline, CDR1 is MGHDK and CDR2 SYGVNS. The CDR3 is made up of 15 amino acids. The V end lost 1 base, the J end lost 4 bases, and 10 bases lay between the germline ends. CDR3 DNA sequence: TGTGCCAGCAGTGAATCAGGCACGTTTAATGAAAAACTGTTTTTT. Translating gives CASSESGTFNEKLFF.

In DNA form, the CDR3 reads TGTGCCAGCAGTATCAGACAGGACGACTACGAGCAGTACTTC. Translation gives CASSIRQDDYEQYF. The chain recombines TRBV6-5 with TRBJ2-7; maybe TRBD1 (6 bases). V was shortened by 5 bases and J by 3 bases, with 14 bases between the two germline ends. CDR3 length equals 14 residues. CDR1 MNHEY and CDR2 SVGAGI come from the germline V gene.

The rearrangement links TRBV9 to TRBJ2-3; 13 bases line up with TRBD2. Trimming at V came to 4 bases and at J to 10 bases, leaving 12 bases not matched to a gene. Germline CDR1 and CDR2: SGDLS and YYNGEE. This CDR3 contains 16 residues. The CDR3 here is CASSQGLAGDGASQYF. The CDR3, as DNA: TGTGCCAGCAGCCAAGGACTAGCGGGGGATGGCGCGTCGCAGTATTTT. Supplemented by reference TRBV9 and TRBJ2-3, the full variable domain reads DSGVTQTPKHLITATGQRVTLRCSPRSGDLSVYWYQQSLDQGLQFLIQYYNGEERAKGNILERFSAQQFPDLHSELNLSSLELGDSALYFCASSQGLAGDGASQYFGPGTRLTVL.

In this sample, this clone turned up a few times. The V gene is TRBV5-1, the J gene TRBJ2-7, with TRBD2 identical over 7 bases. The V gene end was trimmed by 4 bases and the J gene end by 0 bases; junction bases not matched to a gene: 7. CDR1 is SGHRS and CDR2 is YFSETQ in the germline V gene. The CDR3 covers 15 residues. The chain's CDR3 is CASSLSGASSYEQYF. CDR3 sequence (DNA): TGCGCCAGCAGCCTCAGCGGGGCCAGCTCCTACGAGCAGTACTTC.

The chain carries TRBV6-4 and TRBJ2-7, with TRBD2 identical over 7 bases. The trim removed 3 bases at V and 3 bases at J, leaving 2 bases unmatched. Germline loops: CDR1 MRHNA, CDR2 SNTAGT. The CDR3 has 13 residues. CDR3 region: CASSEREHYEQYF. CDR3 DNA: TGTGCCAGCAGTGAGCGGGAGCACTACGAGCAGTACTTC.

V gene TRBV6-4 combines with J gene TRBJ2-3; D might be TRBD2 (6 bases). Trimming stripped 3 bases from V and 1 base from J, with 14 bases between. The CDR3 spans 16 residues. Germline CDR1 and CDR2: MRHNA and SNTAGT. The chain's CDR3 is CASSEWTNGGTDTQYF. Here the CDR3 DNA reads TGTGCCAGCAGTGAGTGGACTAACGGCGGCACAGATACGCAGTATTTT.

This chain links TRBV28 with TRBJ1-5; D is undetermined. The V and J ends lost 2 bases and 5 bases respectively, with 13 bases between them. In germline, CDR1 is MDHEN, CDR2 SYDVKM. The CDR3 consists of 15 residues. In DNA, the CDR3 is TGTGCCAGCAGTTTAGGTAGGGAGGGCTATCAGCCCCAGCATTTT. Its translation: CASSLGREGYQPQHF.

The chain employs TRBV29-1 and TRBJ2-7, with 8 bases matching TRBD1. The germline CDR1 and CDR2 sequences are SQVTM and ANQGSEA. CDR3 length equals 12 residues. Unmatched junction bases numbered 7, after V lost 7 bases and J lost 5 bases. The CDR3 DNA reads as TGCAGCGGCAGGACAGGGAGGAACGAGCAGTACTTC. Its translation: CSGRTGRNEQYF.

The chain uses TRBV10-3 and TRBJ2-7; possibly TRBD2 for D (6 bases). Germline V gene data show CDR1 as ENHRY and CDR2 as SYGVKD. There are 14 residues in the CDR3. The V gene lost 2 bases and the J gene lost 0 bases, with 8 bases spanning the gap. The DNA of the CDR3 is TGTGCCATCAGTGAGGGAGGGTTCTCCTACGAGCAGTACTTC. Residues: CAISEGGFSYEQYF.

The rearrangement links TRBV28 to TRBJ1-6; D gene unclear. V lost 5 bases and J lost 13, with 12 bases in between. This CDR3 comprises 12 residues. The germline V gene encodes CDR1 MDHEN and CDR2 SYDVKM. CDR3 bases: TGTGCCAGCAGTCTAAGTCTTTATCCCCTCCACTTT. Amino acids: CASSLSLYPLHF.

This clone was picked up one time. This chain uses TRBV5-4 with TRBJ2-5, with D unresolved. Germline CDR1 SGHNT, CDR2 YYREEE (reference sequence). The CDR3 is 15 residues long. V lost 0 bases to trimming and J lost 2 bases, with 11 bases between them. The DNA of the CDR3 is TGTGCCAGCAGCTTGGGGGGTCTCGGGCAAGAGACCCAGTACTTC. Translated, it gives CASSLGGLGQETQYF.